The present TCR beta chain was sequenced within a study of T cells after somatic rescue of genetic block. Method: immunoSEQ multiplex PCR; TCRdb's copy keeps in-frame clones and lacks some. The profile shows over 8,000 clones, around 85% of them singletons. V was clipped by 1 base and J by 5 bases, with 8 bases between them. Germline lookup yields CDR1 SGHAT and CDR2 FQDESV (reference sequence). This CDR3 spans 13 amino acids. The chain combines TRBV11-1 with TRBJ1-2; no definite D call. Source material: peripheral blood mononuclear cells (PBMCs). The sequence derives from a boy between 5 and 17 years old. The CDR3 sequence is CASSLVGQYGYTF. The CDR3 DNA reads TGTGCCAGCAGCTTAGTAGGCCAATATGGCTACACCTTC. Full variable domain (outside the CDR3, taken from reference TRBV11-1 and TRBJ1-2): EAEVAQSPRYKITEKSQAVAFWCDPISGHATLYWYRQILGQGPELLVQFQDESVVDDSQLPKDRFSAERLKGVDSTLKIQPAELGDSAMYLCASSLVGQYGYTFGSGTRLTVV.